One TCR beta chain is described in this entry. This receptor's antigen is unknown. The germline gene is not matched at one end of the junction; a read error may be the cause. The receptor library was made with PCR. Instrument used: NextSeq 500. Preparation of bulk TCR libraries followed a previously described approach, with the TCR primers listed in Table S5. Purification of total RNA was performed with the Qiagen AllPrep DNA/RNA kit. Before analysis, reads from multiple sequencing runs of the same library were pooled. The study's processing was this. Reads were retained only if their TCR constant sequence matched exactly, and those retained reads were trimmed to 150 nt and grouped according to their 12-nt molecular barcodes. Reads inside each barcode group were sub-clustered using a 15% Levenshtein threshold, and a quality-weighted consensus sequence was constructed for each RNA molecule. Non-functional sequences were excluded, and lower-count sequences lying one edit away from another sequence were also excluded. Based on a fit of two negative binomial distributions, barcode sub-clusters having less than 20% of the maximum read count were discarded. TCRdb reprocessed the public reads (quality trimming at Q25 with fastp, clone calling with MiXCR) and kept in-frame beta chains. Each record represents a unique CDR3 protein, reported with the most common genes and DNA among its rows. TCRdb's processing, not the authors' own work, is the source of the V and J calls. The sample table lists about 500,000 distinct CDR3 sequences, about 26% of them with a count of one. About 0.75% of the sample is held by the ten biggest clonotypes.

The CDR3 runs 14 amino acids, cysteine and phenylalanine included. The read is trimmed to its CDR3 DNA, 42 bases read in frame from base 1. Libraries of naive CD8 T cells were built from anywhere between about 18,000 and 1,000,000 sorted cells, with 10%, 30% or 50% of the purified RNA used. On a BD FACSAria II, naive CD8 T cells were FACS-sorted as CD8+CD4-CCR7+CD45RA+ and collected into RLT Plus buffer. To test detection sensitivity, Jurkat RNA equivalent to more than 8 TCR copies was spiked into samples of roughly 17,000-1,000,000 naive CD8 T cells. CD8 T cells were enriched with RosetteSep CD8+ T Cell Enrichment Cocktail and Ficoll-Paque, followed by ACK red cell lysis. This record belongs to a study of molecular identifiers for immune sequencing clone quantification (dated by TCRdb to 2016 to 2019). With respect to the entire study: For a replicate experiment, RNA from around 20,000 or 100,000 naive CD8 T cells was divided into five aliquots, of which four were sequenced. The study was a methods study using CD8 T cells to benchmark molecular-identifier clustering-based TCR repertoire sequencing (MIDCIRS) and TCR RNA copy counting. Findings and caveats that apply to the study as a whole: When barcode sub-clustering was omitted, TCR diversity was inflated by chimeric consensus sequences, with chimeras reaching as high as 47%. Clones above 20 RNA copies held over 97% of molecules in CMV-specific effector cells but under 1% in naive cells. Highly expanded clone sizes could be underestimated because identical TCR molecules may share a barcode. Modeling estimated approximately 3 recovered TCR RNA copies per cell, compared with about 9.3 by digital PCR, which implies 30% to 35% capture efficiency. Even against a background of some 1 million naive CD8 T cells, spiked-in Jurkat TCR RNA amounting to a single cell's worth was reported to be detectable. Spiked-in Jurkat TCR RNA (around 9 copies' worth), which is not part of the donor repertoire, was contained in the naive libraries.

This sequence originates from a human donor in good health. Some libraries in this study had Jurkat cell RNA spiked in. Specimen: naive CD8+ T cells from blood, with Jurkat cell RNA spiked in. This specimen's cell subset or site label, interpreted: FACS-sorted CD8+CD4-CCR7+CD45RA+ naive T cells. The sequence links TRBV12-3 or TRBV12-4 to TRBJ2-7; 7 nucleotides in the junction match TRBD1. The bases are TGTGCCACCTCGACAGGGAGCAATGGCTACCAGCAGTACTTC. Its protein product is CATSTGSNGYQQYF.